This T cell receptor (beta chain) comes out of a study of CD8+ T cells in alopecia areata. Study-wide points: Higher clonality and more expanded CD8+ clones appeared in lesional than normal scalp. Both scalp clonality and the expanded CD8+ clones among the top 100 showed a significant decrease with tofacitinib.

cDNA reverse transcribed from extracted RNA served as the sequencing template. This table comes from immunoSEQ multiplex PCR, and its TCRdb copy is limited to in-frame clones, with some not included. Here the sample spans 150,000 to 250,000 clones, approximately 56% being singletons. About this clone itself: The antigen remains unidentified.

CDR3 length: 14 residues. Germline values: CDR1 KGHSH, CDR2 LQKENI. V gave up 6 bases and J gave up 5 bases; unmatched junction bases: 3. As for treatment: oral pan-JAK inhibitor, 5-10 mg twice daily. Collection of lesional scalp punch biopsies and peripheral blood was performed in alopecia areata patients. Using a FACSAria, the CD4+ and CD8+ T cells were sorted from the PBMCs. The sequences come from CD4+ T cells sorted from blood, collected at week 4, from a patient treated with tofacitinib. V gene TRBV18 combines with J gene TRBJ1-5; 11 bases agree with TRBD1. This TCR derives from a human donor with alopecia areata. This chain's CDR3 is CASSGQGADQPQHF. The CDR3 region has the DNA TGTGCCAGCTCCGGACAGGGGGCGGATCAGCCCCAGCATTTT. The whole variable domain, filled in from reference TRBV18 and TRBJ1-5, reads NAGVMQNPRHLVRRRGQEARLRCSPMKGHSHVYWYRQLPEEGLKFMVYLQKENIIDESGMPKERFSAEFPKEGPSILRIQQVVRGDSAAYFCASSGQGADQPQHFGDGTRLSIL.